One sample yielded the 31 T cell receptor beta chains listed below, sequenced in a study of T cell responses to AZD1222 COVID-19 vaccine. TCRdb keeps only in-frame clones here, not all; method: immunoSEQ multiplex PCR. This table has about 80,000 clones, around 90% appearing once. The starting material was peripheral blood, obtained on day 0 of AZD1222 vaccination. Every receptor here comes from an adult in good health.

This clone was detected a few times. V usage is TRBV2 and J usage is TRBJ1-6, with 7 bases that match TRBD1. With V trimmed by 6 bases and J by 7 bases, 12 bases remained unmatched. Germline V gene data show CDR1 as SNHLY and CDR2 as FYNNEI. The CDR3 loop spans 16 amino acids. CDR3 sequence: CASRSPTGKRNSPLHF. The CDR3 DNA follows: TGTGCCAGCAGATCTCCGACAGGGAAACGGAATTCACCCCTCCACTTT.

This sequence joins TRBV25-1 and TRBJ1-2, with 8 bases lining up with TRBD1. Unmatched junction bases numbered 13, after V lost 8 bases and J lost 8 bases. The CDR3 runs to 14 residues. Germline loops: CDR1 MGHDK, CDR2 SYGVNS. The CDR3 reads CASGLGTGRGGYTF. As DNA, the CDR3 is TGTGCCAGCGGGTTGGGGACAGGTCGCGGCGGCTACACCTTC.

This chain joins TRBV2 and TRBJ2-4; D is unclear. The germline V gene encodes CDR1 SNHLY and CDR2 FYNNEI. CDR3 length: 14 residues. The V and J ends lost 3 bases and 2 bases respectively, with 8 bases between them. The CDR3 region is CASSDSEPKNIQYF. CDR3 nucleotides: TGTGCCAGCAGTGACAGCGAACCCAAAAACATTCAGTACTTC.

There are a few counts of this clone. The chain uses TRBV29-1 and TRBJ2-1, with 9 nucleotides matching TRBD1. The CDR3 totals 14 residues. Trimming cost V 7 bases and J 6 bases; bases outside gene matches: 10. Germline CDR1 is SQVTM and CDR2 is ANQGSEA. The CDR3 loop reads CSAGQGKDANEQFF. CDR3 bases: TGCAGCGCGGGACAGGGTAAGGATGCCAATGAGCAGTTCTTC.

This clone appeared a few times. The J gene is TRBJ1-6, the V gene TRBV2; D may be TRBD1 (5 bases). V gave up 5 bases and J gave up 10 bases, with 15 bases separating them. CDR1 and CDR2 (germline): SNHLY, FYNNEI. The CDR3 has 14 amino acids. CDR3 bases: TGTGCCAGCAGTATTTCTCAGGGAGACTCACCCCTCCACTTT. It is translated as CASSISQGDSPLHF.

The V and J genes are TRBV4-1 and TRBJ1-6; weak D call: TRBD1 (5 bases). The CDR3 spans 15 residues. V lost 1 base to trimming and J lost 7 bases, with 11 bases between them. Germline V gene lookup returns CDR1 MGHRA and CDR2 YSYEKL. The CDR3: CASSQVSGRNSPLHF. DNA for the CDR3: TGCGCCAGCAGCCAAGTGTCAGGGAGAAATTCACCCCTCCACTTT.

J is TRBJ2-6 and V is TRBV2; D not resolved. Germline loops: CDR1 SNHLY, CDR2 FYNNEI. The CDR3 is 14 residues long. Trimming removed 3 bases from V and 1 base from J, with 4 bases in between. The CDR3 sequence: CASSEQSGANVLTF. In nucleotides, the CDR3 is TGTGCCAGCAGTGAGCAATCTGGGGCCAACGTCCTGACTTTC.

This chain's CDR3 is CASSLDRRGLAGGTDTQYF. DNA of the CDR3: TGTGCCAGCAGTTTAGACAGACGTGGACTAGCGGGAGGCACAGATACGCAGTATTTT. The rearrangement links TRBV28 to TRBJ2-3; 13 bases align to TRBD2. Germline trimming cut 2 bases from V and 1 base from J; bases unmatched to any gene: 9. This CDR3 is built from 19 residues. Germline CDR1 reads MDHEN; CDR2 reads SYDVKM.

This chain links TRBV5-1 with TRBJ2-7; D gene uncertain. The germline V gene has CDR1 SGHRS and CDR2 YFSETQ. V was trimmed by 0 bases and J by 6 bases, leaving 13 bases between them. The CDR3 covers 14 residues. The CDR3 nucleotides read TGCGCCAGCAGCTTGGGGGGAAGCTACGGCGAGCAGTACTTC. Translation: CASSLGGSYGEQYF.

This chain connects TRBV4-1 to TRBJ2-7; a weak D match, TRBD2 (5 bases). This CDR3 region has 14 residues. CDR1 MGHRA and CDR2 YSYEKL come from the germline V gene. V was cut by 4 bases and J by 3 bases, with 13 bases left in between. The CDR3 DNA sequence: TGCGCCAGCAGCCTATTCGGAGGAAACTACGAGCAGTACTTC. Translation: CASSLFGGNYEQYF.

CDR3 bases: TGTGCCAGCAGCCGAGCCACTAATGAAAAACTGTTTTTT. Its translation is CASSRATNEKLFF. J is TRBJ1-4 and V is TRBV7-8, with D unresolved. The CDR3 length is 13 residues. The V gene's germline CDR1 is SGHVS and CDR2 FQNEAQ. Trimming removed 5 bases at V and 2 bases at J, with 6 bases between.

The rearrangement uses TRBV13 and TRBJ2-3; D unclear. V was pared by 1 base and J by 0 bases, with 2 bases between. The CDR3 is 13 amino acids. From germline, CDR1 is PRHDT and CDR2 FYEKMQ (reference sequence). CDR3 coding DNA: TGTGCCAGCAGCTTAGATAGCACAGATACGCAGTATTTT. Protein product: CASSLDSTDTQYF.

The gene calls are TRBV27 and TRBJ1-1; TRBD1 is a possible D gene (5 bases). This CDR3 is built from 16 residues. The ends were cut back, 2 bases at V and 0 bases at J, with 13 bases in the middle. Germline CDR1 reads MNHEY; CDR2 reads SMNVEV (reference sequence). In DNA form, the CDR3 reads TGTGCCAGCAGTTTACTCTGGGGACTAATGAACACTGAAGCTTTCTTT. This translates into CASSLLWGLMNTEAFF.

The chain is built from TRBV19 and TRBJ1-1; a weak D match, TRBD1 (5 bases). In germline, CDR1 is LNHDA, CDR2 SQIVND (reference sequence). This CDR3 contains 14 residues. Trimming left V 3 bases short and J 4 bases short, with 12 bases between. In nucleotides, the CDR3 is TGTGCCAGTAGTATCCAGGGCTCGGGCACTGAAGCTTTCTTT. Translating it yields CASSIQGSGTEAFF.

This clone was counted once. CDR3 in amino acids: CASSLIGQFTGELFF. The CDR3 coding sequence is TGTGCCAGCAGCTTAATTGGACAATTCACCGGGGAGCTGTTTTTT. This sequence joins TRBV7-2 and TRBJ2-2, with D perhaps matching TRBD1 (5 bases). Trimming left V 2 bases short and J 4 bases short, with 11 bases between. The CDR3 has 15 amino acids. CDR1 and CDR2 (germline): SGHTA, FQGNSA.

This chain joins TRBV11-2 and TRBJ1-1; possible D gene TRBD1, 5 bases. Germline assignment: CDR1 SGHAT and CDR2 FQNNGV. The ends were cut back, 0 bases at V and 7 bases at J, with 9 bases in the middle. The CDR3 sequence is 13 residues long. The CDR3 nucleotides read TGTGCCAGCAGCTTAGACCGGGACGGTGAAGCTTTCTTT. Translation gives CASSLDRDGEAFF.

This chain links TRBV7-2 with TRBJ2-3; tentatively, D is TRBD1 (5 bases). Germline V gene data show CDR1 as SGHTA and CDR2 as FQGNSA. This CDR3 region has 15 residues. The V gene lost 1 base and the J gene lost 2 bases, with 10 bases spanning the gap. The CDR3 sequence: CASSLDRFSTDTQYF. The CDR3 nucleotides read TGTGCCAGCAGCTTAGACAGGTTCTCCACAGATACGCAGTATTTT.

V and J are TRBV10-3 and TRBJ2-7; 7 positions match TRBD1. V was pared by 5 bases and J by 1 base, with 8 bases of the junction left unmatched. CDR1 ENHRY and CDR2 SYGVKD come from the germline V gene. The CDR3 length is 15 residues. The CDR3, as DNA: TGTGCCATCAGTTCAACAGGGGATTTATCCTACGAGCAGTACTTC. Its translation is CAISSTGDLSYEQYF.

Remarks on this clone: One end of the junction does not line up with germline, which may come from a read error. The chain is built from TRBV30 and TRBJ1-2, with D perhaps TRBD1 (5 bases). CDR1 and CDR2 (germline): GTSNPN, SVGIG (reference sequence). This CDR3 spans 13 amino acids. The CDR3 protein is CAGGEPGRYAYTF. CDR3 in DNA: TGTGCCGGAGGGGAGCCGGGCCGTTATGCCTACACCTTC.

The chain has TRBV2 and TRBJ1-2, with D tentatively TRBD1 (5 bases). From germline, CDR1 is SNHLY and CDR2 FYNNEI. Trimming shortened V by 7 bases and J by 8 bases, and 17 bases separated the two germline ends. This CDR3 has 13 amino acids. This chain's CDR3 is CASKPGGTGGYTF. The CDR3 DNA reads TGTGCCAGCAAACCGGGGGGGACGGGCGGCTACACCTTC.

CDR3 in DNA: TGCGCCAGCAGCTCGGGAGTTAATGAAAAACTGTTTTTT. This sequence encodes CASSSGVNEKLFF. The chain employs TRBV5-1 and TRBJ1-4; unclear D gene. The CDR3 runs to 13 residues. V was trimmed by 3 bases and J by 4 bases, leaving 7 bases between them. Germline CDR1 and CDR2: SGHRS and YFSETQ. The complete variable domain, with remaining parts taken from reference TRBV5-1 and TRBJ1-4, reads KAGVTQTPRYLIKTRGQQVTLSCSPISGHRSVSWYQQTPGQGLQFLFEYFSETQRNKGNFPGRFSGRQFSNSRSEMNVSTLELGDSALYLCASSSGVNEKLFFGSGTQLSVL.

This clone has a handful of counts. The chain links TRBV15 to TRBJ1-1; possible D gene TRBD1, 6 bases. The CDR3 loop spans 12 amino acids. V was trimmed by 0 bases and J by 9 bases, leaving 8 bases between them. CDR1 and CDR2 (germline): LNHNV, YYDKDF (reference sequence). The CDR3 nucleotides read TGTGCCACCAGCAGAGAGCAGGGGCAAGCTTTCTTT. Translation: CATSREQGQAFF.

This chain links TRBV18 with TRBJ1-2; D not certain. The V end lost 4 bases, the J end lost 1 base, and 13 bases lay between the germline ends. Germline assignment: CDR1 KGHSH and CDR2 LQKENI. The CDR3 extends over 15 amino acids. Written as DNA, the CDR3 is TGTGCCAGCTCACTACCACGTCGGGATAACTATGGCTACACCTTC. This sequence encodes CASSLPRRDNYGYTF. The entire variable domain, with the rest obtained from reference TRBV18 and TRBJ1-2, is as follows: NAGVMQNPRHLVRRRGQEARLRCSPMKGHSHVYWYRQLPEEGLKFMVYLQKENIIDESGMPKERFSAEFPKEGPSILRIQQVVRGDSAAYFCASSLPRRDNYGYTFGSGTRLTVV.

This clone came up once. The chain joins TRBV6-2 or TRBV6-3 to TRBJ1-3; D remains ambiguous. The CDR3 consists of 15 residues. Germline V lookup: CDR1 MNHEY, CDR2 SVGEGT. V gave up 0 bases and J gave up 3 bases, with 9 bases separating them. This CDR3 is CASSYSSAFGNTIYF. The DNA of the CDR3 is TGTGCCAGCAGTTACTCCTCTGCGTTTGGAAACACCATATATTTT.

This chain joins TRBV12-5 and TRBJ2-1, with D perhaps assigned TRBD1 or TRBD2 (5 bases each). Looked up from germline, CDR1 is LGHNT and CDR2 is FRNRAP. V was clipped by 1 base and J by 10 bases, with 8 bases between them. This CDR3 contains 12 residues. The CDR3 protein is CASGLGREEQFF. The CDR3 region has the DNA TGTGCTAGTGGTTTGGGCAGGGAGGAGCAGTTCTTC.

CDR3 sequence: CASSESSKFQPQHF. As DNA, the CDR3 is TGCGCCAGCAGTGAGTCCAGTAAGTTTCAGCCCCAGCATTTT. This sequence joins TRBV10-2 and TRBJ1-5; no firm D call. Germline loops: CDR1 WSHSY, CDR2 SAAADI. The V and J ends lost 0 bases and 6 bases respectively, with 9 bases between them. The CDR3 runs 14 residues.

The chain has TRBV6-2 or TRBV6-3 and TRBJ2-1; 11 bases are a match to TRBD2. The CDR3 contains 14 residues. CDR1 and CDR2 (germline): MNHEY, SVGEGT. V was pared by 4 bases and J by 6 bases, with 2 bases of the junction left unmatched. The CDR3 nucleotides read TGTGCCAGCAGTTTTAGCGGGAGGGCCAATGAGCAGTTCTTC. Translating gives CASSFSGRANEQFF.

The chain recombines TRBV19 with TRBJ1-1; TRBD1 might be the D (5 bases). Germline values: CDR1 LNHDA, CDR2 SQIVND (reference sequence). The CDR3 contains 16 residues. Trimming stripped 6 bases from V and 0 bases from J, with 17 bases between. This CDR3 is CASRAPGADMNTEAFF. CDR3 sequence (DNA): TGTGCCAGTAGGGCCCCCGGGGCGGACATGAACACTGAAGCTTTCTTT.

For the CDR3, the DNA is TGTGCCACCGCAACCCTCCTTAGCGGTTCCACAGATACGCAGTATTTT. It codes for CATATLLSGSTDTQYF. The chain joins TRBV19 to TRBJ2-3; the D gene is possibly TRBD2 (6 bases). The length of the CDR3 is 16 residues. CDR1 is LNHDA, CDR2 SQIVND, per germline (reference sequence). V lost 10 bases to trimming and J lost 2 bases, with 22 bases between them.

The chain combines TRBV5-1 with TRBJ1-4; D is unclear. Between the trimmed V and J ends, which lost 7 bases and 8 bases, there was a span of 15 bases. The germline CDR1 and CDR2 sequences are SGHRS and YFSETQ. The CDR3 length is 13 residues. The CDR3 spells CASRGGLEEKLFF. CDR3 bases: TGCGCCAGCCGTGGAGGCCTGGAAGAAAAACTGTTTTTT.

This CDR3 is CASSERESNEQFF. DNA of the CDR3: TGTGCCAGCAGTGAGCGGGAGAGCAATGAGCAGTTCTTC. V is TRBV6-1 and J is TRBJ2-1; 7 positions agree with TRBD2. CDR1 is MNHNS and CDR2 is SASEGT in the germline V gene. The CDR3 runs to 13 residues. V shed 3 bases, J shed 6 bases, and the junction held 2 bases outside the gene matches.